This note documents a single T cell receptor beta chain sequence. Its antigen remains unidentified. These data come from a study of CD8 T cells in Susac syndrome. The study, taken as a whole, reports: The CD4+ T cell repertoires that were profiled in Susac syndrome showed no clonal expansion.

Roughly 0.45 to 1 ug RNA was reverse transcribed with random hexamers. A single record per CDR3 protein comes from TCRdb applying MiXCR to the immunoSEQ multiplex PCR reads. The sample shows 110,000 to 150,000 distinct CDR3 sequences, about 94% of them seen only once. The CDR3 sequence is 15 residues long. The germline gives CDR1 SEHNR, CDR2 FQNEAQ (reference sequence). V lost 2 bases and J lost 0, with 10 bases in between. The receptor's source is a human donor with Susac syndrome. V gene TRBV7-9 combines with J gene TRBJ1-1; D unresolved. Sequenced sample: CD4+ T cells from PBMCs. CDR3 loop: CASSLLGRLNTEAFF. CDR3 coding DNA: TGTGCCAGCAGCTTACTAGGACGATTGAACACTGAAGCTTTCTTT.